This T cell receptor beta chain stems from a study of blood T cell repertoires in COVID-19 (dated by TCRdb to 2019 to 2021). Broadly, across the study: Samples covering the acute and convalescent phases of COVID-19 were provided by collaborators in the United States, Italy and Spain. The material from the prospective study consisted of cDNA or gDNA derived from T cells, B-cell-depleted T cells, or PBMCs. Subjects who had been exposed to COVID-19, were actively infected with it, or had recovered from it provided the deeply sampled blood TCRbeta repertoires that made up the dataset. HLA class I and class II types, where available, came from metadata supplied by the sample provider rather than from assay-based typing. The repertoires were released in a freely available public database intended as a resource for research on the immune response to SARS-CoV-2. Samples were obtained from the ongoing ImmuneRACE study (first 160 participants) and from 1,200 or so subjects provided by 6 global collaborators. Nearly every sample came with metadata listing a de-identified subject ID, COVID-19 status, age in years and sex. On the study overall, not on this receptor specifically: Clinical and demographic metadata were provided uncurated, with the amount varying by source and participant.

TCRbeta CDR3 regions were amplified from genomic DNA using the immunoSEQ Assay, a bias-controlled multiplex PCR. Regarding the original processing steps: The number of nucleated cells in each sample was estimated from the amplification of reference gene primers within the assay. Sequence reads were collapsed and filtered to measure the absolute abundance of every unique TCRbeta CDR3 rearrangement. For each sample, productive Simpson clonality was calculated as the square root of Simpson's diversity index over productive rearrangements. Held by TCRdb, this immuneACCESS table contains in-frame sequences only and omits some clones. Under half of the omission traces to an unresolved V gene where checked; the cause of the rest is unknown. The DNA was the basis for D and trimming; V, J and clone size are from that table. This sample has around 100,000 clones in its table, and about 89% of those were observed once. The ten largest clones take up about 2.2% of the sample.

The CDR3 contains 13 residues, cysteine and phenylalanine counted. Only the CDR3 region is kept as DNA, spanning 39 bases read in frame from base 1. The germline V gene encodes CDR1 GTSNPN and CDR2 SVGIG (reference sequence). The V end loses 3 bases and the J end loses 0 bases, and a stretch of 5 bases separates them. As concerns this clone: Its antigen specificity is not known. Base qualities are not recorded, but no much larger clone differs from it by a single base.

Each collaborating institution followed its own protocols to collect whole blood in K2EDTA tubes. For TCRbeta analysis, collaborator samples were shipped as frozen whole blood, as isolated PBMCs, or as DNA extracted from either sample type. Sequenced input: peripheral blood. This sequence was found in a man aged 50 to 59 with active COVID-19. The chain is made from TRBV30 and TRBJ2-2, with no confidently assigned D gene. The DNA sequence follows: TGTGCCTGGAGATCAGCGAACACCGGGGAGCTGTTTTTT. This is translated as CAWRSANTGELFF.